This T cell receptor beta chain stems from a study of response to subunit inactivated influenza vaccine. Whole-study results and caveats: Each seasonal influenza vaccination, the authors suggested, recruits few new T cells.

This clonotype has a count of ten or more. What it recognizes is unknown. TCRdb re-analysed the RT-PCR reads in MiXCR, keeping a single row per CDR3 protein. The repertoire has 600,000 to 700,000 distinct CDR3 sequences, around 15% of them found once; the top ten carry 7.6%. This TCR was recovered from a man aged 45-65 years who received an inactivated influenza vaccine. Material: PBMCs from blood, obtained 14 to 15 days before vaccination.

The CDR3 DNA reads as TGCGCCAGCAGTGGGGGTTTGGGCACTGAAGCTTTCTTT. Its protein is CASSGGLGTEAFF. The chain links TRBV5-1 to TRBJ1-1, with D perhaps matching TRBD1 (5 bases). V dropped 5 bases and J dropped 4 bases, with 12 bases sitting between them. This CDR3 region has 13 residues. Germline V CDR1 and CDR2: SGHRS, YFSETQ.